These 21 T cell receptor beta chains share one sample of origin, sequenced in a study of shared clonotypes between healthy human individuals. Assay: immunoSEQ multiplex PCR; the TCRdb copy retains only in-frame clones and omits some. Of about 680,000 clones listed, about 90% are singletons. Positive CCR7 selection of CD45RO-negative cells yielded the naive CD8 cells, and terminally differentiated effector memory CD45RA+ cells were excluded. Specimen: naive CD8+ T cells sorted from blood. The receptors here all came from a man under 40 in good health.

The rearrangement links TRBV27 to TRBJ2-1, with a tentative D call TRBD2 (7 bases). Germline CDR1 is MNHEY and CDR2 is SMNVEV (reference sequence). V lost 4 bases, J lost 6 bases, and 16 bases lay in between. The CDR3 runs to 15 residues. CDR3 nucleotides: TGTGCCAGCAGTTCGCTAGGGGGAGGGGGCAATGAGCAGTTCTTC. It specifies CASSSLGGGGNEQFF.

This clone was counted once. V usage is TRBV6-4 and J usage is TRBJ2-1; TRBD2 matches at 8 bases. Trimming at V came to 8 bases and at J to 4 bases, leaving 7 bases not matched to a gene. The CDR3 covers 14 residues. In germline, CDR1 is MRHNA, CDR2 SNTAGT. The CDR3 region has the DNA TGTGCCAGCTCTCCAGCGGGAGAGTACAATGAGCAGTTCTTC. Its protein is CASSPAGEYNEQFF.

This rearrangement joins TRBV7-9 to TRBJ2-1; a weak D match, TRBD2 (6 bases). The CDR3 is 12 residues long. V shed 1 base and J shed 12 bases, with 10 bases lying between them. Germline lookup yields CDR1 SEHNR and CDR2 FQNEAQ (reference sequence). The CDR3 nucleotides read TGTGCCAGCAGCTTAGTGGGAGGCGGGCAGTTCTTC. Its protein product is CASSLVGGGQFF.

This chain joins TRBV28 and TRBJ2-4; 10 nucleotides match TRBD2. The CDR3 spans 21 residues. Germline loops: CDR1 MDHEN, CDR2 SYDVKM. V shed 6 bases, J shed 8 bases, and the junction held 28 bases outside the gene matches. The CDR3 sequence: CASRPYLTGGLAGVTMDIQYF. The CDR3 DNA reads TGTGCCAGCAGGCCTTACCTGACAGGCGGCCTAGCGGGAGTGACGATGGACATTCAGTACTTC.

DNA of the CDR3: TGTGCCAGCAGTCCTCTTCCCGTACTAGCGGGGGGCACAGATACGCAGTATTTT. This translates into CASSPLPVLAGGTDTQYF. The gene calls are TRBV28 and TRBJ2-3, with 11 bases aligning to TRBD2. V was clipped by 5 bases and J by 1 base; unmatched bases: 11. CDR1 is MDHEN and CDR2 is SYDVKM in the germline V gene. The CDR3 runs to 18 residues. The full variable domain, with the rest looked up from reference TRBV28 and TRBJ2-3, is DVKVTQSSRYLVKRTGEKVFLECVQDMDHENMFWYRQDPGLGLRLIYFSYDVKMKEKGDIPEGYSVSREKKERFSLILESASTNQTSMYLCASSPLPVLAGGTDTQYFGPGTRLTVL.

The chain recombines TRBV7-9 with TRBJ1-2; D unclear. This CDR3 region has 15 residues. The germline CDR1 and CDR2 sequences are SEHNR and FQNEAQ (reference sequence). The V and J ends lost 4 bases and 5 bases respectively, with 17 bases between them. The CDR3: CASSSPLEGGYGYTF. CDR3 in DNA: TGTGCCAGCAGCTCCCCCTTAGAGGGAGGGTATGGCTACACCTTC.

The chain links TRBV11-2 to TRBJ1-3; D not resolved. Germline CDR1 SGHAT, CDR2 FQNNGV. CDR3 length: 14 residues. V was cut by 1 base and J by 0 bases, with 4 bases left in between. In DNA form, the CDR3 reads TGTGCCAGCAGCTTAGCTGGCTCTGGAAACACCATATATTTT. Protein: CASSLAGSGNTIYF.

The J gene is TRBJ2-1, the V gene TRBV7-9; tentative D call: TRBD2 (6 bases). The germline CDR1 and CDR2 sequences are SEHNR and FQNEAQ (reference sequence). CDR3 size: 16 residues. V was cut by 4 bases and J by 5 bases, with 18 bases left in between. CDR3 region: CASSSRTGGINNEQFF. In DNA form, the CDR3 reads TGTGCCAGCAGCTCGAGGACTGGGGGGATTAACAATGAGCAGTTCTTC.

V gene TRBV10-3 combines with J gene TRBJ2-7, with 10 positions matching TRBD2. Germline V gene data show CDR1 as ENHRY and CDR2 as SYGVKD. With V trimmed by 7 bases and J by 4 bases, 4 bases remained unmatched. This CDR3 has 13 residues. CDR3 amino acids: CAIKREGLYEQYF. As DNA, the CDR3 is TGTGCCATCAAGCGGGAGGGCCTTTACGAGCAGTACTTC.

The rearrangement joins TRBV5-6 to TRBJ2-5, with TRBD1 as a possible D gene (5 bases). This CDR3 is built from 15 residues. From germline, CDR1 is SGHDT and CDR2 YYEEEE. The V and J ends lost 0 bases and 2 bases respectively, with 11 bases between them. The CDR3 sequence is CASSLAHRRQETQYF. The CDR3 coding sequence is TGTGCCAGCAGCTTGGCCCACAGGCGGCAAGAGACCCAGTACTTC.

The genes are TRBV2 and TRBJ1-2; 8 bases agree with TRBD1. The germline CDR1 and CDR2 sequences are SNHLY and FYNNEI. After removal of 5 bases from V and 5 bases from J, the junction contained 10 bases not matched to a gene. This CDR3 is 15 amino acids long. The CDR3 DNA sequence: TGTGCCAGCAGTCCGAACAGGGGGTCCAGGTATGGCTACACCTTC. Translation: CASSPNRGSRYGYTF.

The CDR3 here is CASSFGGELYEQYF. The CDR3 DNA is TGTGCCAGCAGCTTTGGGGGGGAACTCTACGAGCAGTACTTC. The chain uses TRBV11-2 and TRBJ2-7; 7 nucleotides agree with TRBD2. The CDR3 has 14 residues. CDR1 is SGHAT, CDR2 FQNNGV, per germline. J was trimmed by 3 bases and V by 3 bases; bases with no gene match: 5. Using reference TRBV11-2 and TRBJ2-7 for the parts outside the CDR3, the full variable domain is EAGVAQSPRYKIIEKRQSVAFWCNPISGHATLYWYQQILGQGPKLLIQFQNNGVVDDSQLPKDRFSAERLKGVDSTLKIQPAKLEDSAVYLCASSFGGELYEQYFGPGTRLTVT.

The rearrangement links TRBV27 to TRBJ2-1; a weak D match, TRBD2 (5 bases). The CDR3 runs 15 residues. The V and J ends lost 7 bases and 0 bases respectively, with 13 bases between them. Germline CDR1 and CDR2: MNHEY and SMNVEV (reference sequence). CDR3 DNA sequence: TGTGCCAGCAAAGGGCGGGTGCGCTCCTACAATGAGCAGTTCTTC. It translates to CASKGRVRSYNEQFF.

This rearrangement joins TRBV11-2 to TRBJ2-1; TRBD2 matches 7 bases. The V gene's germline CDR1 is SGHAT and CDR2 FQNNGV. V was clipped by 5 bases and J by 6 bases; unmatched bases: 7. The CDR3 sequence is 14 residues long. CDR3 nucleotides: TGTGCCAGCAGCCCCCGGGACTACCCCAATGAGCAGTTCTTC. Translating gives CASSPRDYPNEQFF.

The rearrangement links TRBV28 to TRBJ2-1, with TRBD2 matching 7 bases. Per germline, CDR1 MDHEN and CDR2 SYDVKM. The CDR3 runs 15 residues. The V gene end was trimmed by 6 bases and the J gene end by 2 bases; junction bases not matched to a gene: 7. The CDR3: CASRLTSPTYNEQFF. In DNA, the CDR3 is TGTGCCAGCAGATTGACTAGCCCAACCTACAATGAGCAGTTCTTC.

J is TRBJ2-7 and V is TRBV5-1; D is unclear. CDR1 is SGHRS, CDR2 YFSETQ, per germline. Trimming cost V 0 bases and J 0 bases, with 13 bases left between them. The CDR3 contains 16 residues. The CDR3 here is CASSLELRVPSYEQYF. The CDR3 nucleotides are TGCGCCAGCAGCTTGGAACTTAGGGTCCCCTCCTACGAGCAGTACTTC.

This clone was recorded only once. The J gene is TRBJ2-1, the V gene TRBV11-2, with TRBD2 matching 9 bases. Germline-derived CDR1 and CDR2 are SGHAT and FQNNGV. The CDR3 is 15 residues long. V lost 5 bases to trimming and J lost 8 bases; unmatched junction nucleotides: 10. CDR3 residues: CASSVRGSGGDEQFF. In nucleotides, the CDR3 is TGTGCCAGCAGCGTTCGCGGTAGCGGGGGCGATGAGCAGTTCTTC.

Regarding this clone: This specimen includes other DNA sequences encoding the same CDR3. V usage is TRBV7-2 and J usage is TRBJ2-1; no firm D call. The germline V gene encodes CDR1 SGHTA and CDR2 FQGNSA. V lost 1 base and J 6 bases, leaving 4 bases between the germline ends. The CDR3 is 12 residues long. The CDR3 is CASSLGSNEQFF. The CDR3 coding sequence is TGTGCCAGCAGCTTAGGGTCCAATGAGCAGTTCTTC. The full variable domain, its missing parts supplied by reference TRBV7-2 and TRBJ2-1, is GAGVSQSPSNKVTEKGKDVELRCDPISGHTALYWYRQSLGQGLEFLIYFQGNSAPDKSGLPSDRFSAERTGGSVSTLTIQRTQQEDSAVYLCASSLGSNEQFFGPGTRLTVL.

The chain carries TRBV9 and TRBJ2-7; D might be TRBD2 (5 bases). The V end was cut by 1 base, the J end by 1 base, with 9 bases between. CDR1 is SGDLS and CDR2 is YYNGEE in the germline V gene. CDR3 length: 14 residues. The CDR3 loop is CASSVLAQSYEQYF. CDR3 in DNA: TGTGCCAGCAGCGTATTAGCGCAATCCTACGAGCAGTACTTC.

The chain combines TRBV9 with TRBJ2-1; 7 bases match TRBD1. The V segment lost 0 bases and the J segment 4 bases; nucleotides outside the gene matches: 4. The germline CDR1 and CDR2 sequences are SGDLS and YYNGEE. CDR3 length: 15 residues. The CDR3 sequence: CASSVEQGVYNEQFF. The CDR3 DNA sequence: TGTGCCAGCAGCGTAGAGCAGGGGGTATACAATGAGCAGTTCTTC.

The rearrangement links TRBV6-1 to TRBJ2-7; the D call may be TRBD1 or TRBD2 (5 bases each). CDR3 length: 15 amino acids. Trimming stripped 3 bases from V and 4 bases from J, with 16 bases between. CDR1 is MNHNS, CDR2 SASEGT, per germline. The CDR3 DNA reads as TGTGCCAGCAGTGACACCGGGACCCTACCTTACGAGCAGTACTTC. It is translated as CASSDTGTLPYEQYF.